These T cell receptor beta chains were read from a single sample in a study of identical twins. MiXCR, run by TCRdb on the 5' RACE reads, gives a single entry per CDR3 protein. The sample holds roughly 1,500,000 distinct CDR3 sequences, less than 40% seen once. Sequencing was performed on cord blood. The receptors derive from a newborn girl in good health. Both conserved end residues are trimmed from each CDR3. Only part of the rows carry a size: once, few, many, or a class if the clone is expanded.

clone size	V gene	CDR3 length	J gene	CDR3 protein
many	TRBV14	11	TRBJ2-1	ASSQTSANEQF
.	TRBV10-3	15	TRBJ2-6	AISESGQTAGANVLT
.	TRBV5-6	13	TRBJ1-1	ASSWDRAGGSEAF
few	TRBV24-1	15	TRBJ2-1	ATADRGSWGGGNEQF
.	TRBV5-1	15	TRBJ2-2	ASSLKLAGISTGELF
.	TRBV2	12	TRBJ2-1	ANSGVSSYNEQF
.	TRBV4-1	11	TRBJ1-2	ASSPFTGNGYT
once	TRBV19	12	TRBJ2-1	ASSRGGARNEQF
few	TRBV3-1	12	TRBJ2-7	ASRNRDGHYEQY
.	TRBV10-3	14	TRBJ2-1	AISESTGALSYEQF
.	TRBV5-1	15	TRBJ2-1	ASSSTLAGGRTGEQF
few	TRBV15	12	TRBJ2-7	ATSREDSSYEQY
few	TRBV20-1	13	TRBJ1-2	SARPDRGGNYGYT
.	TRBV20-1	11	TRBJ2-7	SARDYQGYEQY
.	TRBV6-1	10	TRBJ2-1	ASSEAAWTQF
.	TRBV20-1	11	TRBJ2-5	SARDDSLETQY
.	TRBV7-2	13	TRBJ1-6	ASSPSWGYNSPLH
.	TRBV10-3	13	TRBJ2-3	AISESKAGADTQY
.	TRBV29-1	13	TRBJ2-7	SAAGQGGPYYEQY
.	TRBV5-1	12	TRBJ1-1	ASFRQGANTEAF
.	TRBV28	13	.	ACSAGRTGFYEQY
.	TRBV25-1	13	TRBJ1-1	ASSEYRQGNTEAF
.	TRBV18	14	TRBJ2-3	ASSQQGQISTDTQY
.	TRBV9	13	TRBJ2-7	ASSPPAGTGDEQY
few	TRBV5-6	13	TRBJ1-2	ASSWDLATAYGYT
.	TRBV20-1	11	TRBJ1-2	SASRTGGFGYT
.	TRBV7-2	14	TRBJ2-1	ASSLERLAFYNEQF